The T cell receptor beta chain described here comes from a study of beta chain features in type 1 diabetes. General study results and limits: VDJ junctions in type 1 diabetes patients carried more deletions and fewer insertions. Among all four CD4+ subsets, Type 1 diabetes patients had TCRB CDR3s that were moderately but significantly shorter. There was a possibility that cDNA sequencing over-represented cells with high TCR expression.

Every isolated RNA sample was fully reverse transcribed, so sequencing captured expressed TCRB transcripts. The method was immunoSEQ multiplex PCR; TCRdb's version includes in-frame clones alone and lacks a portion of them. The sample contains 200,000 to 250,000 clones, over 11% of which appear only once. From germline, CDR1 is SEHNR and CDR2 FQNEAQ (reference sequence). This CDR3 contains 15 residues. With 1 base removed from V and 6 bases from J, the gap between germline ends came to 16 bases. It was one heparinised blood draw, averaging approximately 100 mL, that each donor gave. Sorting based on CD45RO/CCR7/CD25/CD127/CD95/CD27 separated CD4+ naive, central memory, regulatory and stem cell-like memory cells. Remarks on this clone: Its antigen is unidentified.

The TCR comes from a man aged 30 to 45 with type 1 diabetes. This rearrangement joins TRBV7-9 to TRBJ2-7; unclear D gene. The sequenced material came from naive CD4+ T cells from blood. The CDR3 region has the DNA TGTGCCAGCAGCTTAGACGAGACAATCGGCCGCGAGCAGTACTTC. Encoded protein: CASSLDETIGREQYF.